These 25 T cell receptor beta chains share one sample of origin, sequenced in a study of blood T cells in healthy people across ages. PCR was performed a second time for roughly 7 to 11 cycles using a sample-barcoded 5' primer and a J-beta primer mix. In TCRdb, the 5' RACE reads were re-called with MiXCR into one record per CDR3 protein. The sample records about 1.6 million distinct CDR3 sequences, roughly a third being singletons. The source material was blood. The receptors were gathered from a woman aged 25 to 39 in good health.

The gene calls are TRBV4-3 and TRBJ2-7, with 13 nucleotides matching TRBD2. CDR1 and CDR2 from the germline V gene are LGHNA and YSLEER. The CDR3 extends over 15 amino acids. Germline trimming cut 6 bases from V and 5 bases from J; bases unmatched to any gene: 7. The CDR3: CASSWTSGRGDEQYF. The CDR3 DNA reads as TGCGCCAGCAGTTGGACTAGCGGGAGAGGTGACGAGCAGTACTTC.

The chain combines TRBV6-6 with TRBJ1-4; D not resolved. The germline V gene encodes CDR1 MNHNY and CDR2 SVGAGI (reference sequence). This CDR3 contains 15 residues. V was shortened by 0 bases and J by 5 bases, with 10 bases between the two germline ends. The CDR3 loop is CASSYSTAPNEKLFF. As DNA, the CDR3 is TGTGCCAGCAGTTACTCGACTGCCCCCAATGAAAAACTGTTTTTT.

The V gene is TRBV5-6, the J gene TRBJ2-5; 7 bases fit TRBD1. Germline V CDR1 and CDR2: SGHDT, YYEEEE. The CDR3 covers 15 residues. Trimming took 3 bases from V and 2 from J; bases not matched to a gene: 7. The CDR3 DNA follows: TGTGCCAGCAGCTCCGTAGGGGGCGAGCAAGAGACCCAGTACTTC. Translating it yields CASSSVGGEQETQYF.

This clonotype occurred once. This chain's CDR3 is CASSPRALAGETQYF. The CDR3 nucleotides read TGCGCCAGCAGTCCGAGGGCACTAGCGGGAGAGACCCAGTACTTC. The chain combines TRBV5-1 with TRBJ2-5; 9 bases agree with TRBD2. Germline CDR1 is SGHRS and CDR2 is YFSETQ. CDR3 length equals 15 residues. Germline trimming cut 5 bases from V and 4 bases from J; bases unmatched to any gene: 9.

The chain joins TRBV27 to TRBJ2-1; maybe TRBD2 (5 bases). V shed 1 base and J shed 7 bases, with 20 bases lying between them. This CDR3 contains 17 residues. Germline V gene lookup returns CDR1 MNHEY and CDR2 SMNVEV (reference sequence). The CDR3 coding sequence is TGTGCCAGCAGTTTATACCCCAGTGGGAGTATGGGTAATGAGCAGTTCTTC. Translating it yields CASSLYPSGSMGNEQFF.

The chain couples TRBV5-1 to TRBJ2-3; 8 nucleotides line up with TRBD2. Germline assignment: CDR1 SGHRS and CDR2 YFSETQ. This CDR3 is 16 amino acids long. Germline trimming cut 3 bases from V and 5 bases from J; bases unmatched to any gene: 11. The DNA of the CDR3 is TGCGCCAGCAGCTACGGGGGGGTCCGGGATGTAGATACGCAGTATTTT. The encoded protein is CASSYGGVRDVDTQYF.

The gene calls are TRBV27 and TRBJ2-7; 7 bases agree with TRBD1. The CDR3 contains 17 residues. Germline assignment: CDR1 MNHEY and CDR2 SMNVEV (reference sequence). V shed 2 bases and J 0 bases; nucleotides not matched to a gene: 10. The CDR3 nucleotides read TGTGCCAGCAGTTTAACTCCGACAGGGAAAAGCTCCTACGAGCAGTACTTC. Amino acids: CASSLTPTGKSSYEQYF.

The sample holds a few counts of this clonotype. The rearrangement uses TRBV20-1 and TRBJ1-4; TRBD1 agrees at 7 bases. The CDR3 is 14 amino acids. Germline V gene lookup returns CDR1 DFQATT and CDR2 SNEGSKA (reference sequence). V lost 5 bases and J lost 4; bases outside the gene matches: 7. This chain's CDR3 is CSAEDRSNNEKLFF. For the CDR3, the DNA is TGCAGTGCTGAGGACAGGAGTAATAATGAAAAACTGTTTTTT.

The chain joins TRBV6-1 to TRBJ2-7; 11 bases match TRBD1. The CDR3 extends over 13 amino acids. The J segment lost 6 bases and the V segment lost 6 bases, leaving 4 bases of the junction unmatched. Germline V gene lookup returns CDR1 MNHNS and CDR2 SASEGT. The CDR3 here is CASRGQGVSEQYF. The CDR3 DNA follows: TGTGCCAGCAGGGGACAGGGGGTAAGCGAGCAGTACTTC.

The V gene is TRBV11-2, the J gene TRBJ2-3, with 11 bases identical to TRBD2. With 5 bases clipped from V and 1 base from J, the junction kept 8 bases outside the gene matches. The CDR3 sequence is 17 residues long. Germline V gives CDR1 SGHAT, CDR2 FQNNGV. CDR3 coding DNA: TGTGCCAGCAGCCCCGCCTGGGGACTAGCGGGCACAGATACGCAGTATTTT. This codes for CASSPAWGLAGTDTQYF.

The rearrangement links TRBV6-6 to TRBJ1-1; D unresolved. The CDR3 contains 13 residues. V was clipped by 2 bases and J by 11 bases, with 15 bases between them. Per the germline V gene, CDR1 is MNHNY and CDR2 is SVGAGI (reference sequence). Written as DNA, the CDR3 is TGTGCCAGCAGTTACCTCCGGGGTAGTGGGGCTTTCTTT. Protein product: CASSYLRGSGAFF.

This clonotype was counted many times. This rearrangement joins TRBV7-6 to TRBJ2-5, with D perhaps matching TRBD2 (6 bases). V was shortened by 1 base and J by 9 bases, with 12 bases between the two germline ends. CDR1 and CDR2 (germline): SGHVS, FNYEAQ. This CDR3 has 13 amino acids. The DNA for the CDR3 is TGTGCCAGCAGCTTAGTGGGAGGAGGGGCCCAGTACTTC. Protein: CASSLVGGGAQYF.

This clonotype was seen a handful of times. The chain employs TRBV12-3 or TRBV12-4 and TRBJ2-6; D is unclear. The V and J ends lost 8 bases and 0 bases respectively, with 8 bases between them. This CDR3 region has 14 residues. This CDR3 reads CASGLNSGANVLTF. The CDR3 nucleotides read TGTGCCAGCGGGCTCAACTCTGGGGCCAACGTCCTGACTTTC.

This clonotype came up a few times. The V gene is TRBV12-3 or TRBV12-4, the J gene TRBJ2-1; 8 positions match TRBD2. Germline trimming cut 6 bases from V and 4 bases from J; bases unmatched to any gene: 17. The CDR3 has 18 residues. The CDR3, as DNA: TGTGCCAGCAGCCGACGGAGCGGGGGCCACACCCCTTACAATGAGCAGTTCTTC. This translates into CASSRRSGGHTPYNEQFF.

The chain joins TRBV3-1 to TRBJ1-2, with 7 bases fitting TRBD1. The V segment lost 1 base and the J segment 0 bases; nucleotides outside the gene matches: 2. Germline V gene sequence: CDR1 LGHDT, CDR2 YNNKEL (reference sequence). The CDR3 totals 15 residues. Here the CDR3 DNA reads TGTGCCAGCAGCCAAGTTGGGACAGCTAACTATGGCTACACCTTC. Its protein is CASSQVGTANYGYTF.

The chain links TRBV20-1 to TRBJ2-7; D possibly uses TRBD1 or TRBD2 (5 bases each). This CDR3 spans 13 amino acids. Trimming cost V 3 bases and J 3 bases, with 12 bases left between them. Germline lookup yields CDR1 DFQATT and CDR2 SNEGSKA (reference sequence). DNA for the CDR3: TGCAGTGCTAGGACAGAAGGGAGCTACGAGCAGTACTTC. Its protein is CSARTEGSYEQYF.

About this clonotype itself: At one of its ends the junction is not consistent with the germline gene, which may arise from a read error. Here the CDR3 DNA reads TGTGCCGGCAGCTTGAGACGAAGCTACGAGCAGTACTTC. This gives the protein CAGSLRRSYEQYF. The J gene is TRBJ2-5, the V gene TRBV5-6; D uncertain. The last part of the DNA fits TRBJ2-7 better; the J call may be wrong. The CDR3 totals 13 residues. Germline assignment: CDR1 SGHDT and CDR2 YYEEEE.

The V call is TRBV4-1, the J call TRBJ2-3; no clear D. V gave up 4 bases and J gave up 2 bases, with 22 bases separating them. Looked up from germline, CDR1 is MGHRA and CDR2 is YSYEKL. The CDR3 length is 18 residues. DNA of the CDR3: TGCGCCAGCAGCCCCTACTCCCCCGCGAAGCGACCCACAGATACGCAGTATTTT. This translates into CASSPYSPAKRPTDTQYF.

This clonotype was seen only a few times. The chain joins TRBV2 to TRBJ2-3, with D perhaps matching TRBD1 (5 bases). Germline lookup yields CDR1 SNHLY and CDR2 FYNNEI. Trimming cost V 4 bases and J 11 bases, with 16 bases left between them. The CDR3 has 13 amino acids. The CDR3 region is CASSGLRDFGQYF. The CDR3 DNA reads TGTGCCAGCAGTGGGCTCAGGGATTTTGGGCAGTATTTT.

The J gene is TRBJ2-5, the V gene TRBV29-1; TRBD2 matches 10 bases. Germline values: CDR1 SQVTM, CDR2 ANQGSEA. CDR3 length: 16 amino acids. Unmatched junction bases numbered 10, after V lost 4 bases and J lost 2 bases. The CDR3 sequence: CSVAPLAGAGQETQYF. The CDR3 DNA is TGCAGCGTTGCTCCGCTAGCGGGAGCAGGGCAAGAGACCCAGTACTTC. Full variable domain (remainder filled in from reference TRBV29-1 and TRBJ2-5): SAVISQKPSRDICQRGTSLTIQCQVDSQVTMMFWYRQQPGQSLTLIATANQGSEATYESGFVIDKFPISRPNLTFSTLTVSNMSPEDSSIYLCSVAPLAGAGQETQYFGPGTRLLVL.

The chain is built from TRBV6-1 and TRBJ2-4; 8 nucleotides align to TRBD2. TRBJ2-7 matches the DNA end more closely, so the J call is doubtful. The germline V gene encodes CDR1 MNHNS and CDR2 SASEGT. The CDR3 length is 13 residues. CDR3 loop: CATLAGLSYEQYF. The CDR3 DNA sequence: TGTGCCACCTTAGCGGGACTCTCCTACGAGCAGTACTTC.

This clonotype was seen ten or more times. The chain employs TRBV27 and TRBJ1-5; 8 bases fit TRBD1. The CDR3 length is 14 residues. With 7 bases clipped from V and 3 bases from J, the junction kept 5 bases outside the gene matches. Germline CDR1 reads MNHEY; CDR2 reads SMNVEV (reference sequence). The CDR3, as DNA: TGTGCCAGCACCCCAGGGGGCGCCAATCAGCCCCAGCATTTT. Translation: CASTPGGANQPQHF.

This chain uses TRBV6-5 with TRBJ2-6; no definite D call. The germline V and J ends were trimmed by 4 bases and 0 bases, with 10 bases remaining between them. Germline V gene data show CDR1 as MNHEY and CDR2 as SVGAGI. CDR3 length: 16 amino acids. The CDR3 spells CASSSPYSSGANVLTF. The CDR3 DNA is TGTGCCAGCAGTTCGCCGTATAGCTCTGGGGCCAACGTCCTGACTTTC.

At least ten counts were recorded for this clonotype. The chain is built from TRBV29-1 and TRBJ2-7; 8 bases fit TRBD1. J was trimmed by 2 bases and V by 6 bases; bases with no gene match: 3. The CDR3 covers 12 residues. Germline CDR1 is SQVTM and CDR2 is ANQGSEA. The CDR3 reads CSVLQGAYEQYF. In DNA form, the CDR3 reads TGCAGCGTGTTACAGGGGGCCTACGAGCAGTACTTC.

A note on this clonotype: A much larger clone differs from this one at a single base, so this may be a read error. This chain joins TRBV6-1 and TRBJ2-3, with TRBD2 matching over 9 bases. CDR1 and CDR2 (germline): MNHNS, SASEGT. CDR3 length: 15 residues. The CDR3 loop reads CANSLRTSGTDTQYF. The CDR3 coding sequence is TGTGCCAACAGTCTCCGGACTAGCGGCACAGATACGCAGTATTTT.